What follows describes a single T cell receptor beta chain. The sample is drawn from a study of blood T cell repertoires in COVID-19. Study information: Samples came from the United States, Italy and Spain, spanning acute and convalescent COVID-19. T cells, B-cell-depleted T cells, or PBMCs supplied cDNA or gDNA.

The authors' processing: Amplified reference gene primers provided the basis for estimating nucleated cell counts. TCRdb's table, derived via immunoSEQ multiplex PCR, lists solely in-frame clones and lacks some. The DNA gave D and trimming, while V, J and clone size come from that table. The sample lists about 91,000 clones, around 90% occurring once. CDR3 length: 17 residues. V gave up 4 bases and J gave up 3 bases; unmatched junction bases: 10. Germline values: CDR1 MNHEY, CDR2 SMNVEV (reference sequence). The source of this sequence is a woman aged 70-85 years with acute or convalescent COVID-19. This rearrangement joins TRBV27 to TRBJ2-7, with 12 bases identical to TRBD2. Sample: peripheral blood. CDR3 in DNA: TGTGCCAGCAGTTCTGGGGTGGGACTAGCGGGCAGCTACGAGCAGTACTTC. This translates into CASSSGVGLAGSYEQYF.